This T cell receptor beta chain emerged from a study of blood T cell repertoires in COVID-19. On the study more broadly: Acute and convalescent COVID-19 samples came from the United States, Italy and Spain.

The germline CDR1 and CDR2 sequences are LGHDT and YNNKEL (reference sequence). Trimming at V came to 1 base and at J to 5 bases, leaving 10 bases not matched to a gene. This CDR3 spans 17 amino acids. The authors' processing: Nucleated cell number was recorded as an estimate derived from reference gene primer amplification. Some clones are missing from TCRdb's copy, which holds only in-frame ones; the method was immunoSEQ multiplex PCR. That table supplies the V and J calls and clone size; D and trimming were determined from the DNA. The sample records 240,000 or so clones, around 85% being singletons.

Sequencing was carried out using peripheral blood. The V and J genes are TRBV3-1 (or the pseudogene TRBV3-2) and TRBJ1-2, with TRBD1 matching over 10 bases. The origin of this receptor is a woman under 40 who had recovered from COVID-19. The CDR3 sequence is CASSQVKGQGGMYGYTF. The CDR3 DNA follows: TGTGCCAGCAGCCAAGTGAAAGGACAGGGGGGGATGTATGGCTACACCTTC.